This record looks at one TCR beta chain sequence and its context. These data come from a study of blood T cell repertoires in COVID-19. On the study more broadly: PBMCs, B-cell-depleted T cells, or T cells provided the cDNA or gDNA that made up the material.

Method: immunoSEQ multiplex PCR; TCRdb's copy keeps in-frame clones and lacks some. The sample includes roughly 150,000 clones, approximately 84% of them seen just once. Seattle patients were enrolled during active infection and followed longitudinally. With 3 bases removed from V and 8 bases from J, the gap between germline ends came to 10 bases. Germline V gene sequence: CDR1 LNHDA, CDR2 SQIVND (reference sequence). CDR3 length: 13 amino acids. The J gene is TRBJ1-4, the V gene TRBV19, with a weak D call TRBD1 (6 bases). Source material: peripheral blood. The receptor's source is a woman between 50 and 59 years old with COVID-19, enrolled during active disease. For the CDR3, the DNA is TGTGCCAGTAGTATTGGGCAGGGGGAAAAACTGTTTTTT. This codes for CASSIGQGEKLFF.